A selection of T cell receptor beta chains follows, all from one sample in a study of T cells after yellow fever vaccination. Each CDR3 protein gets one entry after TCRdb re-called the 5' RACE reads with MiXCR. This table holds 170,000 or so distinct CDR3 sequences, 6.2% found once. The material sequenced was CD4+ T cells sorted from PBMCs, taken on the day of the first yellow fever vaccination. These receptors were obtained from a man younger than 30 who received the YFV17D yellow fever vaccine. Each CDR3 is given with its conserved first and last residue. D genes are given only for firm matches. Clone size appears in some rows only: once, few, many, or a class for an expanded clone.

many TRBJ1-2 TRBV7-9 TRBD1 CASSLPDREGGYTF TGTGCCAGCAGCTTACCCGACAGGGAAGGTGGCTACACCTTC
few TRBJ2-3 TRBV5-1 TRBD2 CASSLFGTSMMGDTQYF TGCGCCAGCAGCTTATTCGGGACTAGCATGATGGGAGATACGCAGTATTTT
few TRBJ2-7 TRBV29-1 - CSVEGGTVSYEQYF TGCAGCGTGGAGGGTGGGACAGTCTCCTACGAGCAGTACTTC
many TRBJ2-7 TRBV6-2/TRBV6-3 - CASSWSRAYEQYF TGTGCCAGCAGTTGGAGCAGAGCCTACGAGCAGTACTTC
few TRBJ2-2 TRBV24-1 - CATSDFKNTGELFF TGTGCCACCAGTGATTTCAAAAACACCGGGGAGCTGTTTTTT
few TRBJ1-2 TRBV5-1 - CASSLVGADYGYTF TGCGCCAGCAGCTTGGTAGGGGCGGACTATGGCTACACCTTC
many TRBJ2-2 TRBV24-1 TRBD1 CATSRTGAGELFF TGTGCCACCAGCAGGACAGGGGCCGGGGAGCTGTTTTTT
many TRBJ1-2 TRBV29-1 - CSVEDPWGGWNF TGCAGCGTTGAAGATCCCTGGGGCGGGTGGAACTTC
few TRBJ2-7 TRBV10-2 - CAAGIMSSYEQYF TGCGCCGCGGGAATAATGAGCTCCTACGAGCAGTACTTC
few TRBJ2-3 TRBV9 TRBD1 CASSAAGTGRFADTQYF TGTGCCAGCAGCGCCGCCGGGACAGGGAGGTTCGCAGATACGCAGTATTTT
many TRBJ2-5 TRBV3-1 - CASSQVSGAWGETQYF TGTGCCAGCAGCCAAGTTTCGGGGGCATGGGGAGAGACCCAGTACTTC
many TRBJ2-1 TRBV7-6 TRBD1 CASSLRQGHNEQFF TGTGCCAGCAGCTTACGACAGGGACACAATGAGCAGTTCTTC
many TRBJ1-4 TRBV24-1 - CATSDPSLSTRPNEKLFF TGTGCCACCAGTGACCCATCTCTCTCGACGAGGCCCAATGAAAAACTGTTTTTT
many TRBJ2-1 TRBV5-5 TRBD2 CASNYPGGTPNEQFF TGTGCCAGCAACTATCCGGGGGGAACCCCCAATGAGCAGTTCTTC
many TRBJ2-1 TRBV7-2 TRBD2 CASSPAGTSSYNEQFF TGTGCCAGCAGCCCAGCCGGGACTAGCTCCTACAATGAGCAGTTCTTC
- TRBJ2-3 TRBV6-5 - CASSYRDTQNF TGTGCCAGCAGTTACCGAGATACGCAGAATTTT
many TRBJ1-2 TRBV7-8 - CASSPTGGQPRYGYTF TGTGCCAGCAGCCCCACTGGAGGGCAGCCCCGGTATGGCTACACCTTC
few TRBJ2-5 TRBV5-4 - CASRREFQETQYF TGTGCCAGCAGGAGGGAGTTCCAAGAGACCCAGTACTTC
- TRBJ2-4 TRBV5-1 - CASSLSTGGNIQYF TGCGCCAGCAGCTTGTCCACCGGAGGGAACATTCAGTACTTC
many TRBJ2-5 TRBV10-2 TRBD2 CATSGTSGF TGCGCCACCAGTGGGACTAGCGGCTTC
- TRBJ2-3 TRBV5-1 TRBD1 CASSWTGSDTQYF TGCGCCAGCAGCTGGACAGGGTCAGATACGCAGTATTTT
few TRBJ2-5 TRBV5-1 - CASSLWRGHQETQYF TGCGCCAGCAGCTTGTGGAGGGGCCACCAAGAGACCCAGTACTTC
many TRBJ1-3 TRBV12-3/TRBV12-4 - CASSPFGNTIYF TGTGCCAGCAGCCCATTTGGAAACACCATATATTTT
few TRBJ1-6 TRBV20-1 - CSARRGILNSPLHF TGCAGTGCTAGAAGGGGCATTCTTAATTCACCCCTCCACTTT
many TRBJ2-5 TRBV7-2 - CASSLVWQETQYF TGTGCCAGCAGCTTAGTTTGGCAAGAGACCCAGTACTTC
many TRBJ1-2 TRBV6-5 TRBD1 CASSFTGGRLAGYTF TGTGCCAGCAGTTTCACAGGGGGAAGGCTTGCTGGCTACACCTTC
few TRBJ2-5 TRBV4-3 - CASSSIQQGETQYF TGCGCCAGCAGCTCCATTCAGCAGGGGGAGACCCAGTACTTC
many TRBJ1-2 TRBV20-1 - CSAMGGGNYGYTF TGCAGTGCCATGGGAGGTGGGAACTATGGCTACACCTTC
few TRBJ1-3 TRBV7-9 - CASSLVVSGNTIYF TGTGCCAGCAGCTTGGTGGTCTCTGGAAACACCATATATTTT
few TRBJ1-5 TRBV20-1 - CSATRDTNRPQHF TGCAGTGCTACACGGGACACCAATCGGCCCCAGCATTTT
many TRBJ1-1 TRBV5-1 TRBD1 CASSLLQGDTEAFF TGCGCCAGCAGCTTGTTACAGGGGGACACTGAAGCTTTCTTT
- TRBJ1-3 TRBV5-1 TRBD1 CASSLFSLTGYFDTIYF TGCGCCAGCAGCCTCTTTTCTTTGACAGGGTATTTTGACACCATATATTTT
many TRBJ2-5 TRBV18 - CASSPLPTGDRGGETQYF TGTGCCAGCTCACCTCTCCCTACCGGGGACCGGGGCGGCGAGACCCAGTACTTC
few TRBJ2-5 TRBV28 - CASSFRLGFQETQYF TGTGCCAGCAGTTTCAGGTTGGGGTTCCAAGAGACCCAGTACTTC
many TRBJ2-1 TRBV21-1 - CASSKRTSGGNEQFF TGTGCCAGCAGCAAAAGGACTAGCGGGGGTAATGAGCAGTTCTTC
- TRBJ2-1 TRBV29-1 - CSVEVGAF TGCAGCGTTGAAGTGGGGGCCTTC
many TRBJ2-3 TRBV4-3 - CASSQDYVAGDTQYF TGCGCCAGCAGCCAAGATTACGTGGCTGGAGATACGCAGTATTTT
few TRBJ2-7 TRBV5-1 - CASSTGRDYEQYF TGCGCCAGCAGCACGGGACGGGACTACGAGCAGTACTTC
many TRBJ1-1 TRBV11-3 - CASSRDIRRAFF TGTGCCAGCAGTCGGGACATTAGGCGGGCTTTCTTT
many TRBJ2-7 TRBV5-6 - CASSFSTYEQYF TGTGCCAGCAGCTTTTCTACCTACGAGCAGTACTTC
- TRBJ1-1 TRBV7-9 TRBD1 CASSLGQGRPANTEAFF TGTGCCAGCAGCTTGGGACAGGGGCGTCCTGCGAACACTGAAGCTTTCTTT
many TRBJ2-3 TRBV19 - CASSRQQGRTDTQYF TGTGCCAGTAGTAGACAGCAGGGGAGGACAGATACGCAGTATTTT
many TRBJ2-5 TRBV5-1 - CASTGGLAKETQYF TGCGCCAGCACCGGTGGTCTAGCAAAAGAGACCCAGTACTTC
- TRBJ2-7 TRBV18 TRBD1 CASSPGTGPDEQYF TGTGCCAGCTCACCAGGGACAGGGCCGGACGAGCAGTACTTC
- TRBJ2-3 TRBV5-4 TRBD1 CASSLAGTGGIDTQYF TGTGCCAGCAGCTTGGCCGGGACAGGGGGCATAGATACGCAGTATTTT
many TRBJ2-5 TRBV7-8 - CASSRFQETQYF TGTGCCAGCAGCCGTTTCCAAGAGACCCAGTACTTC
many TRBJ2-3 TRBV4-1 - CASSQTGFPDTQYF TGCGCCAGCAGCCAGACAGGTTTCCCAGATACGCAGTATTTT
many TRBJ2-1 TRBV20-1 TRBD2 CSAQLAGAPNEQFF TGCAGTGCTCAACTAGCGGGGGCTCCCAATGAGCAGTTCTTC
- TRBJ2-5 TRBV20-1 - CSASAGASETQYF TGCAGTGCCTCGGCCGGGGCTAGTGAGACCCAGTACTTC
many TRBJ1-2 TRBV29-1 - CSVDRLNYGYTF TGCAGCGTAGACAGGCTTAACTATGGCTACACCTTC
- TRBJ2-5 TRBV5-1 - CASSLGVAASQETQYF TGCGCCAGCAGCCTCGGGGTAGCGGCCTCTCAAGAGACCCAGTACTTC